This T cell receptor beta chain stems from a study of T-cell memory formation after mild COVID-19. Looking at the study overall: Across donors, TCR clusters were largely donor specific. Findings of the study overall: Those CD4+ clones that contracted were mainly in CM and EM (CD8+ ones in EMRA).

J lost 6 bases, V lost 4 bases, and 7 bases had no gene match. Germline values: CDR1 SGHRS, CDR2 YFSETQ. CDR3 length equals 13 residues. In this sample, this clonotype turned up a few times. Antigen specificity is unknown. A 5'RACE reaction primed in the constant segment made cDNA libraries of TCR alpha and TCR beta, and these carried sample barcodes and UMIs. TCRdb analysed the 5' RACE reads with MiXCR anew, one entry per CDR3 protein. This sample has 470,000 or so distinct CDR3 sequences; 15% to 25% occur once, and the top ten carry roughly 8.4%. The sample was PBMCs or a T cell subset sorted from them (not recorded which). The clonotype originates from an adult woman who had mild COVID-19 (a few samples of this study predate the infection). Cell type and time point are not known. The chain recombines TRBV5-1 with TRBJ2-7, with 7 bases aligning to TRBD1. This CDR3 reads CASSLGQVAEQYF. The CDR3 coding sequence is TGCGCCAGCAGCCTCGGACAGGTCGCCGAGCAGTACTTC.